This TCR beta chain comes out of a study of CD8+ T cells in alopecia areata. For the study at large: Treated patients were given 5 to 10 mg oral tofacitinib twice daily.

This CDR3 contains 13 residues. The germline gives CDR1 GTSNPN, CDR2 SVGIG (reference sequence). J lost 0 bases, V lost 5 bases, and 0 bases had no gene match. Isolated RNA was reverse transcribed into cDNA used as the sequencing template. Profiled with immunoSEQ multiplex PCR; TCRdb holds only in-frame clones, not every one. The sample gives about 98,000 clones, under 45% of which show up once; 0.75% to 0.8% is in the top ten. The chain uses TRBV30 and TRBJ2-3, with 9 bases that match TRBD1. The source is a human donor with alopecia areata. The sample taken for sequencing was CD4+ T cells sorted from blood. CDR3 coding DNA: TGTGCCTGGGGGACAGGGAGCACAGATACGCAGTATTTT. This sequence encodes CAWGTGSTDTQYF.